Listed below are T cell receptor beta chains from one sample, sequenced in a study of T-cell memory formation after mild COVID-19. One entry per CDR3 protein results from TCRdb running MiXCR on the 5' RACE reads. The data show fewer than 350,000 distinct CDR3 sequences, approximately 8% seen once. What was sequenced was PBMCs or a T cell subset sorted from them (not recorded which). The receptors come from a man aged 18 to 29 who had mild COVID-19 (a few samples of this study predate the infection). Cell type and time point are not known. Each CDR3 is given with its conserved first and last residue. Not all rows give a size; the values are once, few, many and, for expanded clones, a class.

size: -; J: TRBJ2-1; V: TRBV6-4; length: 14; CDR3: CASSDSAGGFVQFF
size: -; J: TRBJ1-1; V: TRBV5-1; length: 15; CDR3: CASRRQGGGSTEAFF
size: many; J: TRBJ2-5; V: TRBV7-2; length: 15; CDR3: CASSLGREYQETQYF
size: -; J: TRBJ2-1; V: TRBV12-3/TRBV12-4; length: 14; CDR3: CASSFSLGLNEQFF
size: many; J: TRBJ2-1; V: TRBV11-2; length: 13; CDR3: CASSWDQYNEQFF
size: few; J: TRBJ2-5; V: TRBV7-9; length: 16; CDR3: CASSLAKTGGKETQYF
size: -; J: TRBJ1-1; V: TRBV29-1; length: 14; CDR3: CSVGTTLAGPEAFF
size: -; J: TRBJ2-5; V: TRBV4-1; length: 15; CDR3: CASSDIQGEEETQYF
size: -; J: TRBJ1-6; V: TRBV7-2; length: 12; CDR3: CASSFSHSPLHF
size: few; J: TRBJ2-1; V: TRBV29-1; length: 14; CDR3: CSVGVGTGADEQFF
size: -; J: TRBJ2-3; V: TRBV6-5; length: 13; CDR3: CASSSRITDTQYF
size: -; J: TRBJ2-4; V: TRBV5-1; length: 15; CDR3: CASSLAAGGQNIQYF
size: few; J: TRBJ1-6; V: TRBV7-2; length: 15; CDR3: CASSPWTGNNSPLHF
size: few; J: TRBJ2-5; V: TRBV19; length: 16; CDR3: CASSISGTPLQETQYF
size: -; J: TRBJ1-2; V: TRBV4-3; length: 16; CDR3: CASSQDEGQGGYGYTF
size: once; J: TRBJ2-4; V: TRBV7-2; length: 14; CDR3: CASSSGFAKNIQYF
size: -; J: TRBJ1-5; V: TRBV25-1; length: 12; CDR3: CASSDSRGPQHF
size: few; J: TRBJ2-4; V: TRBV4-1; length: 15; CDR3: CASSQLGLAKNIQYF
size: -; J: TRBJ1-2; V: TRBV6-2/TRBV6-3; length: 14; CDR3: CASSLTDTNYGYTF
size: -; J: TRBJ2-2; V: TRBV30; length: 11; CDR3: CAWEGHGELFF
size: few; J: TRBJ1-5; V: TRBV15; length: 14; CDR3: CATSRDTYRQPQHF
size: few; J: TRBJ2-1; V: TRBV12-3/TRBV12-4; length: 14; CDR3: CASSVSGGANEQFF
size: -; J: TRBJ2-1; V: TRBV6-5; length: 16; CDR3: CASSYRRTGQNNEQFF
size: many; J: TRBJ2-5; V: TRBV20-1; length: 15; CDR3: CSASPAKGRTETQYF
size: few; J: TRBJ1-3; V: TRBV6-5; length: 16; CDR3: CASQEAGSLSGNTIYF
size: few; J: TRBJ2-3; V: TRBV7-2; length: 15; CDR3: CASSPQTGPTDTQYF
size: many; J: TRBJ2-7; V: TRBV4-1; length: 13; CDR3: CASSPWDSYEQYF
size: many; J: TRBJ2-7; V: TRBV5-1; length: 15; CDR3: CASSRPGAESYEQYF
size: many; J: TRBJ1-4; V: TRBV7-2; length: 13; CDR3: CASSLFVGEKLFF
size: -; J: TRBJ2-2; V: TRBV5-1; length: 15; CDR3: CASRELAGDTGELFF
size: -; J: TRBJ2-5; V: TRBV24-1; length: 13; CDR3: CATSVGTPETQYF
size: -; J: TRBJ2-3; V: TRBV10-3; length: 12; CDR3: CAISGPTDTQYF
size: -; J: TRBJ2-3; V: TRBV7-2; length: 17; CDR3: CASSSWGRGPPTDTQYF
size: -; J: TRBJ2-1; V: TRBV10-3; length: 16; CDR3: CAISESIGVSYNEQFF
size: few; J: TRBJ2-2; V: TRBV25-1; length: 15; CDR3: CASSAAETNTGELFF
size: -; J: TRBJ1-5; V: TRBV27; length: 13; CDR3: CASSLDSDQPQHF
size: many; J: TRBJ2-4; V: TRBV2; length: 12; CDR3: CASSEDRNIQYF
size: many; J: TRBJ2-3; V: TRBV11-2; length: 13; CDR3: CASSPDNTDTQYF
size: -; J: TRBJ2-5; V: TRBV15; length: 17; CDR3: CATSRDRDRGRQETQYF
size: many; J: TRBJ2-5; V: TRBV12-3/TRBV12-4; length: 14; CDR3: CASSLNWIQETQYF
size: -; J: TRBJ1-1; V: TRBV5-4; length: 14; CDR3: CASSISQGNTEAFF
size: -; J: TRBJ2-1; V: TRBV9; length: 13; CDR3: CASSTRQYNEQFF